This T cell receptor (beta chain) was observed in a study of T cell clonality in common variable immunodeficiency. The CDR3 loop spans 14 amino acids. CDR1 is SGHTA and CDR2 is FQGNSA in the germline V gene. The V end was cut by 1 base, the J end by 1 base, with 7 bases between. Assay: immunoSEQ multiplex PCR; the TCRdb copy retains only in-frame clones and omits some. Altogether about 20,000 clones were found in the sample, and no singletons occur. This clone was picked up many times. Its cognate antigen is unknown. The read ends 3 residues early relative to the CDR3; the germline J gene fills the gap. Study-level findings and limits: What drives increased CVID clonality needs T cell subpopulation sequencing. Common variable immunodeficiency TCR beta sequences reportedly had fewer deletions and N-nucleotide insertions. Compared with healthy controls, CVID subjects showed increased TCRbeta clonality, mostly in about a third.

The TCR sequence derives from a human donor with common variable immunodeficiency. The specimen was peripheral blood mononuclear cells. The genes are TRBV7-2 and TRBJ2-5, with unresolved D. CDR3 DNA, as far as it was read: TGTGCCAGCAGCTTAGACAGTCTCCAAGAGACC. It specifies CASSLDSLQET. The whole CDR3 is CASSLDSLQETQYF.